This T cell receptor beta chain was sequenced for a study of T-cell reconstitution after alpha-beta-depleted transplantation in children. TCRbeta library construction was performed incorporating unique molecular identifiers. TCRdb reprocessed the PCR reads via MiXCR and lists one record per CDR3 protein. This repertoire shows around 600,000 distinct CDR3 sequences, over 15% found once; its top ten account for 1.1%. Germline CDR1 and CDR2: SGHKS and YYEKEE (reference sequence). CDR3 length: 13 amino acids. V lost 0 bases and J lost 2, with 5 bases in between. In its sample, this clonotype was seen many times.

This sequence originates from a human donor who donated a stem cell graft to a child with acute myeloid leukemia. V gene TRBV5-5 combines with J gene TRBJ2-5; D gene ambiguous. The starting material was PBMCs from the stem cell graft donor, obtained from the stem cell graft. The CDR3 loop is CASSLDPQETQYF. Written as DNA, the CDR3 is TGTGCCAGCAGCTTGGACCCGCAAGAGACCCAGTACTTC.